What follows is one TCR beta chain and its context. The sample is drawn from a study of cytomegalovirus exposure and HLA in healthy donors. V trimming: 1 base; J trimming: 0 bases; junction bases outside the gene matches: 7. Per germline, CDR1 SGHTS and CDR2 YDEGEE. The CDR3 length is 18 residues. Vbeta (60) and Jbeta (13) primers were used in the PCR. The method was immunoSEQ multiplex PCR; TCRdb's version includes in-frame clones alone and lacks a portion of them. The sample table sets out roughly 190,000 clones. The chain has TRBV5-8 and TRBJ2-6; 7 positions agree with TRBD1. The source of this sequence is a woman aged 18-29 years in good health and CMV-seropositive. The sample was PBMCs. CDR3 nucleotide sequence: TGTGCCAGCAGCTTGTACAGGGGATCGCTCTCTGGGGCCAACGTCCTGACTTTC. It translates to CASSLYRGSLSGANVLTF.